This T cell receptor (beta chain) was obtained from a study of blood T cells in healthy people across ages. This clonotype was seen many times. What it binds is unknown. A second PCR, run for about 7 to 11 cycles, used a sample-barcoded 5' primer plus a J-beta primer mix. Each cDNA molecule was tagged by a template-switch adaptor that had 12 random nucleotides. Each sample provided no less than 2.5 million CDR3-containing paired-end reads. TCRdb ran MiXCR on the 5' RACE reads and lists one entry per CDR3 protein. This table has 650,000 to 1,000,000 distinct CDR3 sequences, under 40% appearing once. Study results and caveats: Among long-lived donors, naive CD4+ cells were more numerous and diversity higher than in aged donors. Per-million-T-cell TCR beta diversity fell roughly linearly with age.

Sequenced input: blood. This receptor was obtained from a man aged 18 to 29 in good health.

CDR3 sequence (DNA): TGTGCCAGCTCACCCCAACCGTTGGGCGATGGCTACACCTTC. It codes for CASSPQPLGDGYTF. This chain links TRBV18 with TRBJ1-2; no definite D call. V lost 3 bases, J lost 6 bases, and 14 bases lay in between. The CDR3 spans 14 residues. Per the germline V gene, CDR1 is KGHSH and CDR2 is LQKENI.